This TCR beta chain was captured in a study of identifying expanded T cells in peripheral blood. The table came from immunoSEQ multiplex PCR; TCRdb's copy has only in-frame clones and leaves some out. The table includes tens of thousands of clones, around 83% detected once. Remarks on this clone: Its target is unknown.

Findings of the study overall: Clone count variance between roughly two-week samples rose with total template count. Over about two and four weeks, about 15 and 19 clones changed, versus approximately 1.1 between replicates.

This CDR3 is built from 12 residues. The V end was cut by 1 base, the J end by 14 bases, with 15 bases between. The germline V gene has CDR1 SGHNT and CDR2 YYREEE (reference sequence). What was sequenced was blood. The receptor was isolated from a person aged 18-70 years in good health. The rearrangement links TRBV5-4 to TRBJ1-2; a weak D match, TRBD1 (5 bases). Written as DNA, the CDR3 is TGTGCCAGCAGCTTGAACACAGGCCTCCGGACCTTC. Translating gives CASSLNTGLRTF.